The clone carrying this T cell receptor beta chain was picked up a small number of times. These data are taken from a study of T cells in Graves' hyperthyroidism and ophthalmopathy. Overall study context: At initial diagnosis, before any treatment had begun, peripheral blood was obtained.

RNA transcripts gave rise to amplified TCR beta CDR3 regions. TCR CDR3 underwent first-round RT-PCR with the HTBI primer set. TCRdb reprocessed the multiplex PCR reads via MiXCR and lists one record per CDR3 protein. The sample contains about 480,000 distinct CDR3 sequences, 20% to 25% of which appear only once. The sequence came from a woman between 70 and 85 years old with Graves' ophthalmopathy. Sequenced material: blood.

For the CDR3, the DNA is TGTGCCAGCAGGGGACAGGGGGCTCTTCGGGCCCAGTACTTC. Amino acids: CASRGQGALRAQYF. The V call is TRBV28, the J call TRBJ2-5; 12 bases match TRBD1. The CDR3 has 14 residues. J gave up 9 bases and V 6 bases, and 8 bases lay outside the gene matches. Per germline, CDR1 MDHEN and CDR2 SYDVKM.